The 2 T cell receptor beta chains in this list originate from one sample, sequenced in a study of breast tumors, draining lymph nodes, adjacent tissues. Samples came from axillary lymph nodes draining the breast cancer. TCRdb ran MiXCR on the multiplex PCR reads and lists one entry per CDR3 protein. The top ten clones hold 1.1% of a sample with 200,000 to 300,000 distinct CDR3 sequences, roughly 30% of them seen once. What was sequenced was axillary lymph node tissue. The receptors here all came from a female donor with breast cancer. Some clones in this sample may be carry-over from other donors' samples.

J is TRBJ1-2 and V is TRBV20-1, with D possibly TRBD1 on 5 matching bases. Trimming cost V 6 bases and J 6 bases, with 23 bases left between them. Germline CDR1 is DFQATT and CDR2 is SNEGSKA (reference sequence). CDR3 length: 15 amino acids. CDR3 region: CSATRRGGVEDGYTF. In DNA form, the CDR3 reads TGCAGTGCCACCCGGCGGGGCGGGGTAGAGGATGGCTACACCTTC.

Ten or more counts support this clonotype. V and J are TRBV15 and TRBJ1-1; D possibly corresponds to TRBD1 (6 bases). CDR1 and CDR2 from the germline V gene are LNHNV and YYDKDF (reference sequence). V shed 3 bases and J shed 5 bases, with 10 bases lying between them. CDR3 length: 13 amino acids. CDR3 bases: TGTGCCACCAGCAGGAAAGGGGGGACTGAAGCTTTCTTT. This codes for CATSRKGGTEAFF.